This passage covers 13 T cell receptor beta chains from one sample sequenced in a study of cytomegalovirus exposure and HLA in healthy donors. Primers included in the PCR were 60 Vbeta and 13 Jbeta primers. Generated by immunoSEQ multiplex PCR, the TCRdb table keeps only in-frame clones and is missing some. The table includes approximately 120,000 clones, around 80% detected once. The material sequenced was PBMCs. Receptors originate from a man in his thirties or forties in good health and CMV-seronegative.

This sequence joins TRBV18 and TRBJ1-1; D may be TRBD1 (5 bases). Trimming left V 6 bases short and J 3 bases short, with 14 bases between. CDR1 and CDR2 from the germline V gene are KGHSH and LQKENI. CDR3 length equals 14 residues. CDR3 sequence: CASSGAGGYTEAFF. CDR3 DNA sequence: TGTGCCAGCTCGGGTGCCGGGGGTTACACTGAAGCTTTCTTT.

The chain links TRBV15 to TRBJ1-3; possibly TRBD1 for D (6 bases). Deletions cut 0 bases from V and 4 bases from J, with 10 bases between. This CDR3 spans 15 amino acids. CDR1 is LNHNV, CDR2 YYDKDF, per germline (reference sequence). The CDR3 DNA follows: TGTGCCACCAGCAGAGACGCAGACAGGGGAAACACCATATATTTT. Protein: CATSRDADRGNTIYF.

CDR3 loop: CASSLGRAEAFF. The CDR3 region has the DNA TGTGCCAGCAGCTTGGGGAGGGCTGAAGCTTTCTTT. The chain recombines TRBV5-6 with TRBJ1-1; unclear D gene. This CDR3 spans 12 amino acids. The germline V and J ends were trimmed by 0 bases and 6 bases, with 6 bases remaining between them. Germline V gene data show CDR1 as SGHDT and CDR2 as YYEEEE.

The CDR3 loop reads CASSIVSRSLSSTDTQYF. DNA of the CDR3: TGTGCCAGTAGTATAGTTAGCCGGTCCTTATCTAGCACAGATACGCAGTATTTT. The J gene is TRBJ2-3, the V gene TRBV19; D is ambiguous. The CDR3 totals 18 residues. The germline V gene encodes CDR1 LNHDA and CDR2 SQIVND (reference sequence). Trimming removed 1 base at V and 0 bases at J, with 17 bases between.

The V and J genes are TRBV7-3 and TRBJ1-2; D is unclear. In germline, CDR1 is SGHTA, CDR2 FQGTGA. V gave up 5 bases and J gave up 8 bases, with 18 bases separating them. The CDR3 consists of 14 residues. CDR3 nucleotides: TGTGCCAGCAGCCACACCCCAGGACTTGGGGGCTACACCTTC. This gives the protein CASSHTPGLGGYTF.

This clone was picked up one time. This chain links TRBV29-1 with TRBJ2-5; D unresolved. CDR1 and CDR2 from the germline V gene are SQVTM and ANQGSEA. V was cut by 5 bases and J by 0 bases, with 7 bases left in between. The CDR3 runs to 12 residues. The CDR3 region has the DNA TGCAGCGTTCGGTATTACCAAGAGACCCAGTACTTC. Protein product: CSVRYYQETQYF.

This chain joins TRBV11-3 and TRBJ2-3, with 10 bases lining up with TRBD1. The CDR3 extends over 15 amino acids. The germline CDR1 and CDR2 sequences are SGHNT and YENEEA. Trimming at V came to 8 bases and at J to 1 base, leaving 6 bases not matched to a gene. The CDR3 sequence: CASARQGAGTDTQYF. CDR3 DNA sequence: TGTGCCAGCGCCAGACAGGGGGCTGGCACAGATACGCAGTATTTT.

J is TRBJ1-1 and V is TRBV11-2, with no clear D. Germline V lookup: CDR1 SGHAT, CDR2 FQNNGV. This CDR3 region has 13 residues. Between the trimmed V and J ends, which lost 2 bases and 3 bases, there was a span of 7 bases. CDR3 in amino acids: CASSLNRYTEAFF. CDR3 DNA: TGTGCCAGCAGCTTAAACAGATACACTGAAGCTTTCTTT.

This chain joins TRBV7-2 and TRBJ1-5; TRBD1 matches at 7 bases. Looked up from germline, CDR1 is SGHTA and CDR2 is FQGNSA. The V and J ends lost 4 bases and 3 bases, in that order; junction bases with no gene match: 6. The CDR3 runs 15 residues. Written as DNA, the CDR3 is TGTGCCAGCAGCTGGACAGGTGATTACAATCAGCCCCAGCATTTT. Encoded protein: CASSWTGDYNQPQHF.

The chain recombines TRBV9 with TRBJ1-4, with TRBD1 matching over 7 bases. V lost 5 bases and J lost 7; bases outside the gene matches: 8. CDR3 length equals 14 residues. The V gene's germline CDR1 is SGDLS and CDR2 YYNGEE. The chain's CDR3 is CASSTGARGEKLFF. The CDR3 region has the DNA TGTGCCAGCAGTACAGGGGCGCGAGGTGAAAAACTGTTTTTT.

This rearrangement joins TRBV7-8 to TRBJ2-1, with TRBD2 matching 8 bases. Per the germline V gene, CDR1 is SGHVS and CDR2 is FQNEAQ. V trimming: 1 base; J trimming: 4 bases; junction bases outside the gene matches: 6. The CDR3 loop spans 16 amino acids. The CDR3 coding sequence is TGTGCCAGCAGCTTAGTCTGGTCTAGCGGGTACAATGAGCAGTTCTTC. This translates into CASSLVWSSGYNEQFF.

J is TRBJ1-2 and V is TRBV28; 10 positions agree with TRBD1. Germline trimming cut 3 bases from V and 2 bases from J; bases unmatched to any gene: 9. The CDR3 length is 17 residues. Germline V lookup: CDR1 MDHEN, CDR2 SYDVKM. CDR3 amino acids: CASSLAGPGQGNYGYTF. Here the CDR3 DNA reads TGTGCCAGCAGTTTGGCTGGACCGGGACAGGGGAACTATGGCTACACCTTC.

The rearrangement joins TRBV13 to TRBJ2-7; 9 bases fit TRBD1. This CDR3 is built from 16 residues. J gave up 0 bases and V 5 bases, and 8 bases lay outside the gene matches. CDR1 and CDR2 (germline): PRHDT, FYEKMQ (reference sequence). The CDR3 region is CASSLGQGLLSYEQYF. CDR3 DNA sequence: TGTGCCAGCAGCCTGGGACAGGGCCTACTCTCCTACGAGCAGTACTTC.